This entry concerns a single T cell receptor (beta chain). Antigen specificity is unknown. The PCR used 60 Vbeta and 13 Jbeta primers. Generated by immunoSEQ multiplex PCR, the TCRdb table keeps only in-frame clones and is missing some. The table for this sample gives about 200,000 clones. J lost 4 bases, V lost 6 bases, and 6 bases had no gene match. Per the germline V gene, CDR1 is WNHNN and CDR2 is SYGVQD (reference sequence). The CDR3 spans 15 residues. In nominal health when sampled, donors likely had unrecorded immune exposures nonetheless. The sample comes from a study of cytomegalovirus exposure and HLA in healthy donors. Study-level points and caveats: There were several of the most significant clusters that appeared linked to common viral pathogens in a later analysis. The study had only CMV serostatus as immune exposure information. What was likely a sequencing artifact was a cluster of highly shared sequence variants.

The sequencing input was PBMCs. V gene TRBV10-1 combines with J gene TRBJ2-7, with 13 bases aligning to TRBD2. The source of this sequence is a girl under 10 years old in good health and CMV-seropositive. The CDR3 here is CASSRTSGRDYEQYF. CDR3 sequence (DNA): TGCGCCAGCAGCCGGACTAGCGGGAGAGATTACGAGCAGTACTTC.